These 26 T cell receptor beta chains share one sample of origin, sequenced in a study of T cell responses to AZD1222 COVID-19 vaccine. Method: immunoSEQ multiplex PCR; TCRdb's copy keeps in-frame clones and lacks some. The data show 25,000 to 30,000 clones, 75% to 90% seen once. The sample was peripheral blood, taken on day 0 of AZD1222 vaccination. These receptor sequences come from an adult in good health.

The chain has TRBV9 and TRBJ1-6; D not resolved. The V end was cut by 4 bases, the J end by 11 bases, with 10 bases between. The CDR3 consists of 12 residues. Germline CDR1 and CDR2: SGDLS and YYNGEE. The CDR3 sequence is CASSPGRTPLHF. The CDR3 nucleotides read TGTGCCAGCAGCCCCGGACGGACACCCCTCCACTTT.

The CDR3 loop reads CASSPGTSDPDTQYF. DNA of the CDR3: TGCGCCAGCAGCCCCGGGACTAGCGATCCAGATACGCAGTATTTT. The rearrangement links TRBV4-3 to TRBJ2-3, with 10 bases fitting TRBD2. The V gene's germline CDR1 is LGHNA and CDR2 YSLEER. Trimming took 4 bases from V and 4 from J; bases not matched to a gene: 5. CDR3 length: 15 residues.

The J gene is TRBJ2-1, the V gene TRBV4-3, with D tentatively TRBD1 (6 bases). The CDR3 spans 15 residues. V lost 1 base, J lost 6 bases, and 13 bases lay in between. In germline, CDR1 is LGHNA, CDR2 YSLEER. The CDR3 sequence is CASSQVFTGSNEQFF. The DNA of the CDR3 is TGCGCCAGCAGCCAAGTTTTCACAGGGAGCAATGAGCAGTTCTTC.

This clone was detected only a few times. The same CDR3 can be traced to other DNA sequences in this sample. This chain links TRBV5-1 with TRBJ1-1, with D tentatively TRBD1 (5 bases). Germline V CDR1 and CDR2: SGHRS, YFSETQ. The V and J ends lost 2 bases and 1 base respectively, with 9 bases between them. The length of the CDR3 is 14 residues. CDR3 coding DNA: TGCGCCAGCAGCTTAGGGACGGGGAACACTGAAGCTTTCTTT. Translated, it gives CASSLGTGNTEAFF.

This clone was seen more than once but under ten times. The gene calls are TRBV28 and TRBJ1-1, with D perhaps matching TRBD1 (5 bases). The V and J ends lost 2 bases and 11 bases respectively, with 21 bases between them. This CDR3 spans 15 amino acids. Germline values: CDR1 MDHEN, CDR2 SYDVKM. The CDR3 loop is CASSLRGRGWVTAFF. In DNA, the CDR3 is TGTGCCAGCAGTTTAAGGGGCCGCGGGTGGGTTACGGCTTTCTTT.

The rearrangement joins TRBV7-8 to TRBJ1-1, with 10 bases matching TRBD1. This CDR3 has 15 residues. Trimming cost V 5 bases and J 5 bases; bases outside gene matches: 8. CDR1 is SGHVS and CDR2 is FQNEAQ in the germline V gene. As DNA, the CDR3 is TGTGCCAGCAGCGCAAGACAGGGGGCCGAGACTGAAGCTTTCTTT. This sequence encodes CASSARQGAETEAFF. Combining the CDR3 with reference TRBV7-8 and TRBJ1-1 gives the whole variable domain GAGVSQSPRYKVAKRGQDVALRCDPISGHVSLFWYQQALGQGPEFLTYFQNEAQLDKSGLPSDRFFAERPEGSVSTLKIQRTQQEDSAVYLCASSARQGAETEAFFGQGTRLTVV.

V is TRBV28 and J is TRBJ1-5; D gene uncertain. V lost 9 bases to trimming and J lost 2 bases, with 11 bases between them. The CDR3 loop spans 13 amino acids. The germline V gene has CDR1 MDHEN and CDR2 SYDVKM. DNA for the CDR3: TGTGCCAGTCTCCGACGGGGCAATCAGCCCCAGCATTTT. It specifies CASLRRGNQPQHF.

This rearrangement joins TRBV28 to TRBJ2-1; D remains ambiguous. The CDR3 covers 15 residues. The germline V gene has CDR1 MDHEN and CDR2 SYDVKM. V was shortened by 2 bases and J by 6 bases, with 14 bases between the two germline ends. CDR3 coding DNA: TGTGCCAGCAGTTTACCCTACGCTAGTCCCAATGAGCAGTTCTTC. Encoded protein: CASSLPYASPNEQFF.

This chain links TRBV5-1 with TRBJ2-1; D gene uncertain. Germline V CDR1 and CDR2: SGHRS, YFSETQ. The CDR3 contains 14 residues. Trimming cost V 4 bases and J 8 bases, with 16 bases left between them. In DNA form, the CDR3 reads TGCGCCAGCAGCCCCCGGTCAGCCCTCGATGAGCAGTTCTTC. Translated, it gives CASSPRSALDEQFF.

CDR3 region: CASSIRTGDYGEQYF. The CDR3 DNA follows: TGCGCCAGCAGCATTCGGACAGGGGATTATGGCGAGCAGTACTTC. J is TRBJ2-7 and V is TRBV5-1, with 9 bases matching TRBD1. The CDR3 runs to 15 residues. J was trimmed by 6 bases and V by 4 bases; bases with no gene match: 11. Germline CDR1 is SGHRS and CDR2 is YFSETQ.

In its sample, this clone was seen once. The chain employs TRBV4-3 and TRBJ2-5; 7 positions agree with TRBD1. The CDR3 consists of 16 residues. CDR1 and CDR2 from the germline V gene are LGHNA and YSLEER. V was pared by 0 bases and J by 2 bases, with 6 bases of the junction left unmatched. DNA of the CDR3: TGCGCCAGCAGCCAAGATGTGGCCAGGGGGCAAGAGACCCAGTACTTC. Its translation is CASSQDVARGQETQYF.

The chain recombines TRBV6-5 with TRBJ2-7, with 14 bases identical to TRBD2. Germline values: CDR1 MNHEY, CDR2 SVGAGI. V was clipped by 8 bases and J by 4 bases; unmatched bases: 1. This CDR3 region has 13 residues. The CDR3 bases are TGTGCCAGCGGGACTAGCGGGGGATACGAGCAGTACTTC. It specifies CASGTSGGYEQYF.

The V call is TRBV6-4, the J call TRBJ1-2, with a tentative D call TRBD1 (5 bases). CDR1 is MRHNA, CDR2 SNTAGT, per germline. This CDR3 spans 11 amino acids. V gave up 4 bases and J gave up 8 bases, with 8 bases separating them. The DNA for the CDR3 is TGTGCCAGCAGTGCTGGGACGGGCTACACCTTC. Translating gives CASSAGTGYTF.

The CDR3 DNA is TGTGCCAGTAGTGTTTACATTACCTACGAGCAGTACTTC. This translates into CASSVYITYEQYF. The chain recombines TRBV19 with TRBJ2-7, with D unresolved. This CDR3 has 13 residues. Germline V gene data show CDR1 as LNHDA and CDR2 as SQIVND (reference sequence). Trimming left V 5 bases short and J 2 bases short, with 10 bases between.

The chain couples TRBV11-2 to TRBJ2-1; 8 nucleotides line up with TRBD1. The germline gives CDR1 SGHAT, CDR2 FQNNGV. The CDR3 totals 14 residues. With 0 bases clipped from V and 7 bases from J, the junction kept 2 bases outside the gene matches. DNA for the CDR3: TGTGCCAGCAGCTTAGACAGGGGGCCTAATGAGCAGTTCTTC. Residues: CASSLDRGPNEQFF.

The chain uses TRBV7-9 and TRBJ1-5; no clear D. CDR1 and CDR2 (germline): SEHNR, FQNEAQ (reference sequence). The CDR3 runs to 15 residues. V was pared by 4 bases and J by 4 bases, with 14 bases between. In DNA form, the CDR3 reads TGTGCCAGCAGCTGGGGAACACTTGGAAATCAGCCCCAGCATTTT. It is translated as CASSWGTLGNQPQHF.

The chain employs TRBV7-2 and TRBJ2-5; TRBD2 matches 7 bases. The CDR3 is 14 residues long. From germline, CDR1 is SGHTA and CDR2 FQGNSA. After removal of 7 bases from V and 7 bases from J, the junction contained 12 bases not matched to a gene. CDR3 residues: CASTSQGEGTTQYF. CDR3 DNA sequence: TGTGCCAGCACCTCACAAGGGGAGGGAACGACCCAGTACTTC.

The rearrangement links TRBV6-2 or TRBV6-3 to TRBJ2-7; either TRBD1 or TRBD2 may fit D (5 bases each). The CDR3 contains 11 residues. Germline CDR1 MNHEY, CDR2 SVGEGT. V gave up 5 bases and J gave up 10 bases, with 12 bases separating them. The CDR3 protein is CASSRDERQYF. CDR3 nucleotides: TGTGCCAGCAGTCGGGACGAACGACAGTACTTC.

The rearrangement uses TRBV20-1 and TRBJ2-1; 12 nucleotides agree with TRBD2. CDR3 length: 18 residues. Germline values: CDR1 DFQATT, CDR2 SNEGSKA (reference sequence). Trimming cost V 3 bases and J 0 bases; bases outside gene matches: 9. The DNA of the CDR3 is TGCAGTGCTAGTCGGCTAGCGGGAGGGTGGAGCTCCTACAATGAGCAGTTCTTC. It translates to CSASRLAGGWSSYNEQFF.

The gene calls are TRBV24-1 and TRBJ2-7; D is ambiguous. Deletions cut 0 bases from V and 2 bases from J, with 10 bases between. The CDR3 length is 15 residues. Germline assignment: CDR1 KGHDR and CDR2 SFDVKD. The CDR3 DNA sequence: TGTGCCACCAGTGATTTGGGTGCCCTCGCCTACGAGCAGTACTTC. It encodes CATSDLGALAYEQYF.

The chain is built from TRBV3-1 (or the pseudogene TRBV3-2) and TRBJ2-2; D unclear. Between the trimmed V and J ends, which lost 4 bases and 8 bases, there was a span of 8 bases. Germline V CDR1 and CDR2: LGHDT, YNNKEL (reference sequence). There are 12 residues in the CDR3. CDR3 loop: CASSRSGGELFF. The CDR3, as DNA: TGTGCCAGCAGCCGATCAGGAGGGGAGCTGTTTTTT.

The chain combines TRBV9 with TRBJ2-7; D gene ambiguous. Trimming left V 3 bases short and J 7 bases short, with 8 bases between. The CDR3 length is 11 residues. From germline, CDR1 is SGDLS and CDR2 YYNGEE. CDR3 sequence (DNA): TGTGCCAGCAGCGACCTCGGGGAGCAGTACTTC. Amino acid sequence: CASSDLGEQYF.

The chain uses TRBV5-4 and TRBJ2-1; the match to TRBD2 covers 7 bases. CDR1 is SGHNT, CDR2 YYREEE, per germline (reference sequence). With V trimmed by 0 bases and J by 3 bases, 3 bases remained unmatched. The CDR3 has 15 amino acids. CDR3 nucleotide sequence: TGTGCCAGCAGCTTGGTGGGACTACGCTACAATGAGCAGTTCTTC. Protein sequence: CASSLVGLRYNEQFF.

The chain employs TRBV6-5 and TRBJ2-2; D call uncertain. The CDR3 is 13 amino acids. CDR1 is MNHEY and CDR2 is SVGAGI in the germline V gene. V was shortened by 8 bases and J by 7 bases, with 14 bases between the two germline ends. The CDR3 region has the DNA TGTGCCAGCGCCTCGGATCGTAACGGGGAGCTGTTTTTT. Protein product: CASASDRNGELFF.

The CDR3 coding sequence is TGCAGCGTGTGGGACGGCTACAATGAGCAGTTCTTC. It encodes CSVWDGYNEQFF. The chain couples TRBV29-1 to TRBJ2-1; D possibly uses TRBD1 or TRBD2 (5 bases each). The CDR3 runs 12 residues. Germline V gives CDR1 SQVTM, CDR2 ANQGSEA. Trimming removed 6 bases at V and 3 bases at J, with 9 bases between.

J is TRBJ2-7 and V is TRBV3-1 (or the pseudogene TRBV3-2), with D tentatively TRBD2 (5 bases). V lost 0 bases to trimming and J lost 12 bases, with 15 bases between them. The CDR3 is made up of 13 amino acids. Looked up from germline, CDR1 is LGHDT and CDR2 is YNNKEL (reference sequence). The CDR3 reads CASSQEWTGKTYF. CDR3 DNA sequence: TGTGCCAGCAGCCAAGAGTGGACCGGGAAAACGTACTTC.